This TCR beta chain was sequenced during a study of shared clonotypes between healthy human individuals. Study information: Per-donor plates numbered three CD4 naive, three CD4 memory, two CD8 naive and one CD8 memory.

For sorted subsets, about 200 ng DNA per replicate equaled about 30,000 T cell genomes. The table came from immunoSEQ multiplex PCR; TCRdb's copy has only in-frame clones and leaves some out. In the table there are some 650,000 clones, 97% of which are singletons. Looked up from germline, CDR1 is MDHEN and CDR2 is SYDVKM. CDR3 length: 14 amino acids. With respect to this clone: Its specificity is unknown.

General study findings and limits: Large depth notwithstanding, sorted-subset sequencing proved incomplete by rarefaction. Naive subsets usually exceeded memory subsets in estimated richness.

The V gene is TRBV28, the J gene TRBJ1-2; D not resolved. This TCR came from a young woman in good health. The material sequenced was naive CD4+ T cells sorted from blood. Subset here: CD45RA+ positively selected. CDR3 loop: CAISGSSINYGYTF. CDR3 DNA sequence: TGTGCAATCAGCGGCAGTAGTATAAACTATGGCTACACCTTC.